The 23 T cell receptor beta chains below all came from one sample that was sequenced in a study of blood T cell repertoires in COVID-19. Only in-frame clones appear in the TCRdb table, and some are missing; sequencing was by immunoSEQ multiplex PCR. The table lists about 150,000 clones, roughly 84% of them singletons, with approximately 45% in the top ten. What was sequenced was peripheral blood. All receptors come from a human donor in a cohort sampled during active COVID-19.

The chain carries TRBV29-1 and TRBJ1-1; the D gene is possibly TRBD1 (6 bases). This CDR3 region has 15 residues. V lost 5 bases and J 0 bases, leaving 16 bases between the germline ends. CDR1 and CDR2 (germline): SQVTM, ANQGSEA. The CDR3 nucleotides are TGCAGCGTTAGAAGGGCAGGGGCTTTGAACACTGAAGCTTTCTTT. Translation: CSVRRAGALNTEAFF.

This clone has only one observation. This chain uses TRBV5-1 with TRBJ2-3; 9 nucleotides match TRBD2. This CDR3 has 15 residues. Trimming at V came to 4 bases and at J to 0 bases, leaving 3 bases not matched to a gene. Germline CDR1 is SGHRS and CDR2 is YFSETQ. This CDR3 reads CASSAGGISTDTQYF. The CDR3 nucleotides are TGCGCCAGCAGCGCGGGGGGGATAAGCACAGATACGCAGTATTTT.

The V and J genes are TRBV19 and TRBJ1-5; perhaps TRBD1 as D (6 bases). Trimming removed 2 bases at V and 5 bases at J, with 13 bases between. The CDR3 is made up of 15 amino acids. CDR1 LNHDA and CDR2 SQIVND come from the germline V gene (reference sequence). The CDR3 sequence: CASSIQRGGDQPQHF. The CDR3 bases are TGTGCCAGTAGTATACAACGAGGGGGTGATCAGCCCCAGCATTTT.

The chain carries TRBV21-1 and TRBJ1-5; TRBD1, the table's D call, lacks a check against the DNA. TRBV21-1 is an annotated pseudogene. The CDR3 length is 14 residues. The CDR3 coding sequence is TGTGCCAGCAGCAAAGTTGGGGCCGGTCAGCCCCAGCATTTT. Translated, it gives CASSKVGAGQPQHF.

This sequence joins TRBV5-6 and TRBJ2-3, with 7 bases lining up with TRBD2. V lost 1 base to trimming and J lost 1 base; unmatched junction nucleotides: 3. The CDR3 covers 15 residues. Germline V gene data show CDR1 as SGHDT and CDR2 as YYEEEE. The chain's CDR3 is CASSLRRGGTDTQYF. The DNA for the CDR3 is TGTGCCAGCAGCTTGCGTCGGGGGGGCACAGATACGCAGTATTTT.

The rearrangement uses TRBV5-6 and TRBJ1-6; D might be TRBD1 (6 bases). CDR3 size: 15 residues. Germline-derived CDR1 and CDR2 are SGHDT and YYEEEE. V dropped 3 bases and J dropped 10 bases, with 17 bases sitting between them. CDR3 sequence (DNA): TGTGCCAGCAGCTGGGGGCTGACAGAACGCTCACCCCTCCACTTT. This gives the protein CASSWGLTERSPLHF.

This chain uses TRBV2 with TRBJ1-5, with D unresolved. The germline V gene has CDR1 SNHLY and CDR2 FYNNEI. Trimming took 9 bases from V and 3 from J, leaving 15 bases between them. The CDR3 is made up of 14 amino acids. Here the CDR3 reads CASPAPSNNQPQHF. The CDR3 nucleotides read TGTGCCAGTCCTGCACCCAGTAACAATCAGCCCCAGCATTTT. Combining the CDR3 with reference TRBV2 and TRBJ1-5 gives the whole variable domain EPEVTQTPSHQVTQMGQEVILRCVPISNHLYFYWYRQILGQKVEFLVSFYNNEISEKSEIFDDQFSVERPDGSNFTLKIRSTKLEDSAMYFCASPAPSNNQPQHFGDGTRLSIL.

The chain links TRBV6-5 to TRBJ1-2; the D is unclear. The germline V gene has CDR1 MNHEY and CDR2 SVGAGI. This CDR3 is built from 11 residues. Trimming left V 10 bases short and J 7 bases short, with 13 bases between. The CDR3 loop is CATTHSRGYTF. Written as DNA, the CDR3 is TGTGCCACAACGCACAGTCGTGGCTACACCTTC.

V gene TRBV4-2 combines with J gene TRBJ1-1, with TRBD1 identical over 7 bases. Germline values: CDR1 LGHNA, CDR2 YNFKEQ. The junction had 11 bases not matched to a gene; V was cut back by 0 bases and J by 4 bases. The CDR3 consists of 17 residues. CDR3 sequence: CASSQDKWWSGGTEAFF. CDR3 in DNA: TGTGCCAGCAGCCAAGATAAGTGGTGGTCAGGGGGCACTGAAGCTTTCTTT.

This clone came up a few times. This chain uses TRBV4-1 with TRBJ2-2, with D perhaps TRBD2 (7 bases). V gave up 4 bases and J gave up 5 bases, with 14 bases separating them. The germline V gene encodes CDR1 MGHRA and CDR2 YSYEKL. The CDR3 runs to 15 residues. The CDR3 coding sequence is TGCGCCAGCAGCCCGGGGGGCAGGGGAACCGGGGAGCTGTTTTTT. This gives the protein CASSPGGRGTGELFF.

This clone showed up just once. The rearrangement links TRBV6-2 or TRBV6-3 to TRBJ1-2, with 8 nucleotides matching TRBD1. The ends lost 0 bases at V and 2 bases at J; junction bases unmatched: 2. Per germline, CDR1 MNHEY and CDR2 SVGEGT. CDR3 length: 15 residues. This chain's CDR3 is CASSYSGQVNYGYTF. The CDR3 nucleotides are TGTGCCAGCAGTTACTCGGGACAGGTCAACTATGGCTACACCTTC.

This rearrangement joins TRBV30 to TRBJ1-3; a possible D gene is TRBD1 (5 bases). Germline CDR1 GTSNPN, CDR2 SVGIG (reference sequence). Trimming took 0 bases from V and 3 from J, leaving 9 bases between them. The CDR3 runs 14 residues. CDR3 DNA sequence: TGTGCCTGGAGTGTACCGGGGGGTGGAAACACCATATATTTT. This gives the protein CAWSVPGGGNTIYF. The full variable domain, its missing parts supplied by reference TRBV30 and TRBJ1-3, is SQTIHQWPATLVQPVGSPLSLECTVEGTSNPNLYWYRQAAGRGLQLLFYSVGIGQISSEVPQNLSASRPQDRQFILSSKKLLLSDSGFYLCAWSVPGGGNTIYFGEGSWLTVV.

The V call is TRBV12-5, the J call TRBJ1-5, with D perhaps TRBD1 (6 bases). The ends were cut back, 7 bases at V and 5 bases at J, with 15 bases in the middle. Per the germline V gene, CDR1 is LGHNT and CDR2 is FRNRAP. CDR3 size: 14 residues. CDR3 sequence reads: CASVADRNDQPQHF. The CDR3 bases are TGTGCTAGTGTTGCCGACAGGAACGATCAGCCCCAGCATTTT.

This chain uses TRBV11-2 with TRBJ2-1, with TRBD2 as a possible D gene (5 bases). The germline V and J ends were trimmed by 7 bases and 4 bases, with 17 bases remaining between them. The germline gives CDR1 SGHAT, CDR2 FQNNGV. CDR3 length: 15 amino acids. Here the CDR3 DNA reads TGTGCCAGCAAAGGTGGTTCACGGGGATACAATGAGCAGTTCTTC. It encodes CASKGGSRGYNEQFF.

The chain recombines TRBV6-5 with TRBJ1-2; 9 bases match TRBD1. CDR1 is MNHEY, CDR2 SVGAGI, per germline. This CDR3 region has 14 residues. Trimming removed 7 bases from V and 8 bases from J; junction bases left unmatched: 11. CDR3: CASIRTGEVGGYTF. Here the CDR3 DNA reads TGTGCCAGCATCCGGACAGGGGAAGTGGGAGGCTACACCTTC.

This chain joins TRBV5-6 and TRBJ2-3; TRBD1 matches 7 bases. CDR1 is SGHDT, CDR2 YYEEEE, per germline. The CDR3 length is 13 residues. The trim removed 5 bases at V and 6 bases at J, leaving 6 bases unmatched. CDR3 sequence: CASSRDRVDTQYF. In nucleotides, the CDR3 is TGTGCCAGCAGTCGTGACAGGGTGGATACGCAGTATTTT.

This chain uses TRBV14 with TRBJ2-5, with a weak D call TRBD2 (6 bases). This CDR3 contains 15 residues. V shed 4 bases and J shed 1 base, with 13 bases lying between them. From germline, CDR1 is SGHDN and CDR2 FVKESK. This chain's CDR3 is CASSPGVTTQETQYF. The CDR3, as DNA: TGTGCCAGCAGCCCGGGAGTTACAACCCAAGAGACCCAGTACTTC.

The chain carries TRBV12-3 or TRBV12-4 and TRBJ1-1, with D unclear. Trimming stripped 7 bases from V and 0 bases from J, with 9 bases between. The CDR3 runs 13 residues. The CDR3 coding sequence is TGTGCCAGCAAGAGAGACATGAACACTGAAGCTTTCTTT. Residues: CASKRDMNTEAFF.

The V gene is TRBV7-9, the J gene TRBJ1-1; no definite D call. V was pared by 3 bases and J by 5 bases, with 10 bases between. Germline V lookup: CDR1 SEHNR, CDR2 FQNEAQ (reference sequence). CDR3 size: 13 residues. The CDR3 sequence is CASSLEAGTEAFF. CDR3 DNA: TGTGCCAGCAGCTTGGAAGCGGGGACTGAAGCTTTCTTT.

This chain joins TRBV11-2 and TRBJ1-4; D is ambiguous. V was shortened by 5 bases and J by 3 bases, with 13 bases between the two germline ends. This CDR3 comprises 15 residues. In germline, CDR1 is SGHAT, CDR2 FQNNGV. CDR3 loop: CASSRSGRSNEKLFF. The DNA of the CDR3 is TGTGCCAGCAGCCGCTCGGGGAGGTCTAATGAAAAACTGTTTTTT.

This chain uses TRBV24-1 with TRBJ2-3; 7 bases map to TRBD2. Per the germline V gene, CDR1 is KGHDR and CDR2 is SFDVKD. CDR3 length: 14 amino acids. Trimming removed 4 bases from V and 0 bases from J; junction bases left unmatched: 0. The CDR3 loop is CATSERGSTDTQYF. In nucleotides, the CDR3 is TGTGCCACCAGTGAGCGGGGGAGCACAGATACGCAGTATTTT.

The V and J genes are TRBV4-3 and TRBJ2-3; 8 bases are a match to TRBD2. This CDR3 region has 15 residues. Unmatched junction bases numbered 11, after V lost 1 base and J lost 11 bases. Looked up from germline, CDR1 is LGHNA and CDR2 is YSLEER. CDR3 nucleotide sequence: TGCGCCAGCAGCCAAGGAACTAGCGGTCTCGGGCGGCAGTATTTT. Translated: CASSQGTSGLGRQYF.

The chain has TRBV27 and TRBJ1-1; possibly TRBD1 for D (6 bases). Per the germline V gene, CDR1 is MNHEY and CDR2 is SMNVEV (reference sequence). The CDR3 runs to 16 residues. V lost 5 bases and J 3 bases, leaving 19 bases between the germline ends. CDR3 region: CASSPQRGASYTEAFF. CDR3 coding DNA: TGTGCCAGCAGTCCCCAGCGGGGGGCCTCATACACTGAAGCTTTCTTT.